The entry below describes one T cell receptor (beta chain). This sample is drawn from a study of cytomegalovirus exposure and HLA in healthy donors. PCR involved 60 Vbeta and 13 Jbeta primers. The table came from immunoSEQ multiplex PCR; TCRdb's copy has only in-frame clones and leaves some out. The sample records a few hundred thousand clones, more than 80% being singletons. Trimming took off 2 bases at V and 7 bases at J, with 12 bases between the two ends. This CDR3 spans 14 amino acids. CDR1 MDHEN and CDR2 SYDVKM come from the germline V gene. The rearrangement joins TRBV28 to TRBJ2-4; a possible D gene is TRBD1 (5 bases). Sequenced input: PBMCs. This sequence originates from a young man in good health and CMV-seronegative. CDR3 DNA: TGTGCCAGCAGTTTAGCTTGGGGCAATAACATTCAGTACTTC. Translating gives CASSLAWGNNIQYF.